This passage covers 19 T cell receptor beta chains from one sample sequenced in a study of Ad26.COV2.S vaccination and SARS-CoV-2 variants. The assay was immunoSEQ multiplex PCR, and TCRdb's table has in-frame clones only and misses some. The table has about 390,000 clones, 70% to 90% seen once. Indicated treatment: roughly 19 received Ad26.COV2.S at low or high dose, single or two shots; roughly five received placebo; per-sample allocation not given. Collection of the samples took place on day 63 after the first injection of vaccine or placebo. The sample in question was peripheral blood, obtained in a trial of Ad26.COV2.S vaccine versus placebo. All receptors derive from a person aged 18-60 years who received the Ad26.COV2.S COVID-19 vaccine or a placebo.

In this sample, this clone turned up once. The chain combines TRBV11-2 with TRBJ2-3; D unclear. Trimming pared 1 base from V and 1 base from J, leaving 9 bases between. CDR1 is SGHAT and CDR2 is FQNNGV in the germline V gene. This CDR3 spans 15 amino acids. CDR3 nucleotide sequence: TGTGCCAGCAGCTTAGTCCTGGATGGCACAGATACGCAGTATTTT. Protein product: CASSLVLDGTDTQYF.

The chain links TRBV7-8 to TRBJ1-2; D may be TRBD1 (6 bases). The CDR3 has 18 amino acids. CDR1 SGHVS and CDR2 FQNEAQ come from the germline V gene. Trimming left V 5 bases short and J 7 bases short, with 29 bases between. In DNA, the CDR3 is TGTGCCAGCAGCCCTAGGCTCCCGGTTGGACAGAGAGGCAGTGGCTACACCTTC. Amino acid sequence: CASSPRLPVGQRGSGYTF.

This chain uses TRBV7-9 with TRBJ1-1, with 8 bases identical to TRBD1. The CDR3 extends over 17 amino acids. V lost 4 bases and J lost 2; bases outside the gene matches: 12. The germline CDR1 and CDR2 sequences are SEHNR and FQNEAQ (reference sequence). The CDR3 region is CASSSDRAGGFNTEAFF. The CDR3 DNA reads as TGTGCCAGCAGCTCGGACAGGGCTGGTGGATTCAACACTGAAGCTTTCTTT.

The CDR3: CASSLGWGAGELFF. The DNA of the CDR3 is TGTGCCAGCAGCCTGGGCTGGGGGGCCGGGGAGCTGTTTTTT. This chain uses TRBV3-1 (or the pseudogene TRBV3-2) with TRBJ2-2; D perhaps matches TRBD2 (6 bases). CDR1 LGHDT and CDR2 YNNKEL come from the germline V gene (reference sequence). V shed 4 bases and J shed 6 bases, with 12 bases lying between them. This CDR3 region has 14 residues.

The chain uses TRBV19 and TRBJ2-1; perhaps TRBD1 as D (6 bases). The CDR3 is 15 residues long. Germline V lookup: CDR1 LNHDA, CDR2 SQIVND (reference sequence). V was trimmed by 3 bases and J by 8 bases, leaving 17 bases between them. This chain's CDR3 is CASSIARTRGHEQFF. In DNA form, the CDR3 reads TGTGCCAGTAGTATTGCCAGGACCAGGGGCCATGAGCAGTTCTTC.

This chain links TRBV25-1 with TRBJ1-4, with D possibly TRBD1 on 6 matching bases. The CDR3 is made up of 15 amino acids. Germline V gene data show CDR1 as MGHDK and CDR2 as SYGVNS. The V end lost 5 bases, the J end lost 0 bases, and 10 bases lay between the germline ends. The CDR3 here is CASSRTATTNEKLFF. The CDR3 DNA reads as TGTGCCAGCAGTCGGACAGCCACAACTAATGAAAAACTGTTTTTT.

The chain links TRBV14 to TRBJ1-2, with 10 bases identical to TRBD1. The CDR3 length is 16 residues. The V gene's germline CDR1 is SGHDN and CDR2 FVKESK. J gave up 6 bases and V 3 bases, and 10 bases lay outside the gene matches. In DNA form, the CDR3 reads TGTGCCAGCAGCCAGGCCTGGGACAGGGGAGGGGATGGCTACACCTTC. It encodes CASSQAWDRGGDGYTF. The full variable domain, rest sourced from reference TRBV14 and TRBJ1-2, is EAGVTQFPSHSVIEKGQTVTLRCDPISGHDNLYWYRRVMGKEIKFLLHFVKESKQDESGMPNNRFLAERTGGTYSTLKVQPAELEDSGVYFCASSQAWDRGGDGYTFGSGTRLTVV.

This clone was detected many times. The chain recombines TRBV2 with TRBJ2-7; weak D call: TRBD1 (5 bases). Trimming pared 0 bases from V and 2 bases from J, leaving 5 bases between. The CDR3 totals 13 residues. From germline, CDR1 is SNHLY and CDR2 FYNNEI. CDR3: CASSEAGPYEQYF. CDR3 nucleotide sequence: TGTGCCAGCAGTGAAGCGGGGCCCTACGAGCAGTACTTC. Variable domain in full (rest from reference TRBV2 and TRBJ2-7): EPEVTQTPSHQVTQMGQEVILRCVPISNHLYFYWYRQILGQKVEFLVSFYNNEISEKSEIFDDQFSVERPDGSNFTLKIRSTKLEDSAMYFCASSEAGPYEQYFGPGTRLTVT.

The chain uses TRBV7-6 and TRBJ1-6; possible D gene TRBD1, 5 bases. Trimming pared 5 bases from V and 7 bases from J, leaving 15 bases between. This CDR3 spans 15 amino acids. Germline loops: CDR1 SGHVS, CDR2 FNYEAQ. CDR3 sequence reads: CASSPLGGANSPLHF. CDR3 sequence (DNA): TGTGCCAGCAGCCCCTTGGGAGGGGCGAATTCACCCCTCCACTTT. Filled out from reference TRBV7-6 and TRBJ1-6, the complete variable domain reads GAGVSQSPRYKVTKRGQDVALRCDPISGHVSLYWYRQALGQGPEFLTYFNYEAQQDKSGLPNDRFSAERPEGSISTLTIQRTEQRDSAMYRCASSPLGGANSPLHFGNGTRLTVT.

The gene calls are TRBV27 and TRBJ2-7; TRBD1 matches 10 bases. The CDR3 spans 14 residues. Losses at the gene ends were 6 bases for V and 6 bases for J; bases not matched to a gene: 8. Per germline, CDR1 MNHEY and CDR2 SMNVEV (reference sequence). CDR3 sequence (DNA): TGTGCCAGCAGAGGACCGGGACAGGGGAGCGAGCAGTACTTC. It is translated as CASRGPGQGSEQYF.

V and J are TRBV10-1 and TRBJ2-5; D might be TRBD2 (5 bases). Trimming took off 2 bases at V and 9 bases at J, with 16 bases between the two ends. This CDR3 spans 14 amino acids. The germline gives CDR1 WNHNN, CDR2 SYGVQD (reference sequence). The CDR3 sequence is CASSEGSATGAQYF. CDR3 nucleotides: TGCGCCAGCAGTGAGGGCAGCGCCACCGGGGCCCAGTACTTC.

The rearrangement joins TRBV19 to TRBJ1-1; D is possibly TRBD1 (6 bases). The CDR3 is 12 residues long. The germline CDR1 and CDR2 sequences are LNHDA and SQIVND (reference sequence). The germline V and J ends were trimmed by 5 bases and 10 bases, with 14 bases remaining between them. The chain's CDR3 is CASSVQGTTAFF. The DNA of the CDR3 is TGTGCCAGTAGTGTACAGGGAACGACAGCTTTCTTT.

The rearrangement uses TRBV19 and TRBJ2-1; D is possibly TRBD2 (6 bases). CDR3 length: 16 amino acids. V was cut by 5 bases and J by 8 bases, with 22 bases left in between. CDR1 and CDR2 from the germline V gene are LNHDA and SQIVND (reference sequence). CDR3: CASSHGGGGIGDEQFF. The DNA for the CDR3 is TGTGCCAGTAGTCACGGGGGAGGAGGGATAGGGGATGAGCAGTTCTTC.

In this sample, this clone turned up once. The DNA of the CDR3 is TGTGCCAGCCCCCCGGTAGGGCCCTGTAATTCACCCCTCCACTTT. Translation gives CASPPVGPCNSPLHF. This chain uses TRBV19 with TRBJ1-6; D unresolved. The CDR3 spans 15 residues. Trimming shortened V by 9 bases and J by 6 bases, and 18 bases separated the two germline ends. CDR1 LNHDA and CDR2 SQIVND come from the germline V gene (reference sequence).

The chain uses TRBV29-1 and TRBJ2-7; D remains unclear. Germline assignment: CDR1 SQVTM and CDR2 ANQGSEA. Trimming stripped 6 bases from V and 5 bases from J, with 5 bases between. The CDR3 length is 9 residues. The CDR3 region has the DNA TGCAGCGTCTGCCACGAGCAGTACTTC. It specifies CSVCHEQYF.

This rearrangement joins TRBV7-8 to TRBJ2-1; TRBD2 is a possible D gene (6 bases). The CDR3 spans 16 residues. Trimming took off 1 base at V and 3 bases at J, with 13 bases between the two ends. In germline, CDR1 is SGHVS, CDR2 FQNEAQ. The CDR3 sequence: CASSLVGGGVYNEQFF. The CDR3, as DNA: TGTGCCAGCAGCTTAGTCGGCGGAGGGGTCTACAATGAGCAGTTCTTC.

V gene TRBV5-5 combines with J gene TRBJ2-7, with D possibly being TRBD2 (6 bases). V lost 4 bases and J lost 3, with 17 bases in between. The CDR3 has 15 residues. Germline-derived CDR1 and CDR2 are SGHKS and YYEKEE (reference sequence). Written as DNA, the CDR3 is TGTGCCAGCAGCGACCCGGGACTTGGGGGCTACGAGCAGTACTTC. It yields the protein CASSDPGLGGYEQYF.

This chain links TRBV15 with TRBJ2-1; 7 bases are shared with TRBD1. V lost 0 bases and J lost 3; bases outside the gene matches: 5. Germline V gene sequence: CDR1 LNHNV, CDR2 YYDKDF (reference sequence). The CDR3 spans 16 residues. CDR3 loop: CATSRDERGHYNEQFF. The CDR3 DNA sequence: TGTGCCACCAGCAGAGATGAAAGGGGGCACTACAATGAGCAGTTCTTC.

This rearrangement joins TRBV7-9 to TRBJ1-3; D not certain. The CDR3 runs 14 residues. Trimming left V 0 bases short and J 4 bases short, with 7 bases between. Germline assignment: CDR1 SEHNR and CDR2 FQNEAQ (reference sequence). The chain's CDR3 is CASSLAGYGNTIYF. Written as DNA, the CDR3 is TGTGCCAGCAGCTTAGCGGGGTACGGAAACACCATATATTTT.